These T cell receptor beta chains were read from a single sample in a study of blood T cell repertoires in COVID-19. Clones were read by immunoSEQ multiplex PCR, and TCRdb kept only the in-frame ones, dropping some. The table records 40,000 to 50,000 clones, over 80% of them present only once. The sample taken for sequencing was peripheral blood. These receptors came from a human donor in a cohort sampled during active COVID-19. The CDR3 runs from the conserved cysteine through the conserved F or W. The order of the fields is J gene, V gene, D gene, clone size, CDR3 DNA, CDR3 protein. A D gene is named only where the DNA matches it firmly. The listing skips clone size in some rows; elsewhere it reads once, few, many or a size class.

>TRBJ2-3|TRBV4-1|TRBD1|.
TGCGCCAGCAGCCCCCGGACAGGGATCACAGATACGCAGTATTTT
CASSPRTGITDTQYF
>TRBJ2-7|TRBV5-1|.|.
TGCGCCAGCAGCTTGGGGTCTCAGGCCACCTACGAGCAGTACTTC
CASSLGSQATYEQYF
>TRBJ2-7|TRBV19|TRBD2|.
TGTGCCAGTAGTCCCAGCGGGGATACCTACGAGCAGTACTTC
CASSPSGDTYEQYF
>TRBJ2-7|TRBV10-3|TRBD2|.
TGTGCCATCAGTGAGACTAGCGGAAGTCACTACGAGCAGTACTTC
CAISETSGSHYEQYF
>TRBJ2-1|TRBV7-2|.|once
TGTGCCAGCAGCTCACAGTCGAATGAGCAGTTCTTC
CASSSQSNEQFF
>TRBJ2-1|TRBV7-3|TRBD2|.
TGTGCCAGCAGCTTATCGGGACTAGCGAACAATGAGCAGTTCTTC
CASSLSGLANNEQFF
>TRBJ2-1|TRBV19|TRBD1|.
TGTGCCAGTAGTATATCGGGGGGACAGGGTGCTAATGAGCAGTTCTTC
CASSISGGQGANEQFF
>TRBJ2-3|TRBV30|TRBD2|.
TGTGCCTGGATAGTAGCGGGAGTAGGTACGCAGTATTTT
CAWIVAGVGTQYF
>TRBJ2-7|TRBV6-2/TRBV6-3|TRBD2|few
TGTGCCAGCAGTTACTCGACTAGCGGGGGGTACGAGCAGTACTTC
CASSYSTSGGYEQYF
>TRBJ1-1|TRBV19|.|once
TGTGCCAGTAGTATACTTGAAGGCAGGGCGGCGAACACTGAAGCTTTCTTT
CASSILEGRAANTEAFF
>TRBJ1-2|TRBV9|.|.
TGTGCCAGCAGCGTAGATGTTCAGGTTGGTGGCTACACCTTC
CASSVDVQVGGYTF
>TRBJ1-2|TRBV19|.|.
TGTGCCAGTAGTACCCCAGGACCATCGGGAGCTAACTATGGCTACACCTTC
CASSTPGPSGANYGYTF
>TRBJ2-5|TRBV9|TRBD2|.
TGTGCCAGCAGCGTTAGAGGGCTAGCGGGAAACCAAGAGACCCAGTACTTC
CASSVRGLAGNQETQYF
>TRBJ2-5|TRBV3-1/TRBV3-2|TRBD2|.
TGTGCCAGCAGCCCCGGACTAGCGGTCTGGCAGACCCAGTACTTC
CASSPGLAVWQTQYF
>TRBJ1-5|TRBV7-6|TRBD1|.
TGTGCCAGCAGCACCGGGACAGGGATCAATCAGCCCCAGCATTTT
CASSTGTGINQPQHF
>TRBJ1-1|TRBV19|TRBD1|.
TGTGCCAGTAGTAGCCTACAGGGGGTGTACACTGAAGCTTTCTTT
CASSSLQGVYTEAFF
>TRBJ2-7|TRBV3-1/TRBV3-2|.|.
TGTGCCAGCAGCCAAGTTTTAAGATGGGGCCTGAGTACCTACGAGCAGTACTTC
CASSQVLRWGLSTYEQYF
>TRBJ1-2|TRBV6-2/TRBV6-3|TRBD1|once
TGTGCCAGCAGTTCCACAATGGACAGGGACGGCTACACCTTC
CASSSTMDRDGYTF
>TRBJ2-2|TRBV7-2|.|.
TGTGCCAGCAGCCCTAGCGAGTTTTGGGGCGCCACCGGGGAGCTGTTTTTT
CASSPSEFWGATGELFF
>TRBJ1-6|TRBV27|TRBD1|.
TGTGCCAGTGCAACAGGGGGCGCGTCACCCCTCCACTTT
CASATGGASPLHF
>TRBJ1-1|TRBV25-1|.|.
TGTGCCAGCGGACCAACTACAGGCCGAGCTTTCTTT
CASGPTTGRAFF
>TRBJ2-4|TRBV5-4|TRBD1|.
TGTGCCAGCAGCGGGACAGGGGCGGCCAAAAACATTCAGTACTTC
CASSGTGAAKNIQYF
>TRBJ1-1|TRBV6-5|.|.
TGTGCCAGCAGTTACTCGCGGGGGTTGGCCACTGAAGCTTTCTTT
CASSYSRGLATEAFF
>TRBJ2-7|TRBV6-1|.|.
TGTGCCAGCAGTGAGATTAAGCGGCAAGCCTACGAGCAGTACTTC
CASSEIKRQAYEQYF
>TRBJ2-1|TRBV30|TRBD2|.
TGTGCCTGGAGACGTATAGCGGGGGGGCCATACAATGAGCAGTTCTTC
CAWRRIAGGPYNEQFF
>TRBJ2-7|TRBV12-3/TRBV12-4|TRBD2|.
TGTGCCAGCAGTTTTCTAGCGGGAGAGCAGTACTTC
CASSFLAGEQYF
>TRBJ2-7|TRBV10-3|TRBD1|.
TGTGCCATCAGTTCGTGGACAGGGGGAAAATCTGACGAGCAGTACTTC
CAISSWTGGKSDEQYF
>TRBJ2-7|TRBV5-1|.|.
TGCGCCAGCAGCTTTGGACCGGGACAAGTCTACGAGCAGTACTTC
CASSFGPGQVYEQYF
>TRBJ1-2|TRBV9|.|.
TGTGCCAGCAGTGCAATGGGGCCCAATGGCTACACCTTC
CASSAMGPNGYTF
>TRBJ1-5|TRBV27|TRBD1|.
TGTGCCAGCAGTCCCCGACAGGGCGCCCAGCCCCAGCATTTT
CASSPRQGAQPQHF
>TRBJ2-1|TRBV11-3|TRBD2|.
TGTGCCAGCAGCTCCCACAGCGGGGGGGCCAATGAGCAGTTCTTC
CASSSHSGGANEQFF
>TRBJ1-4|TRBV4-3|.|.
TGCGCCAGCAGCCAAGATCTGGGGCGCAGGGAAAAACTGTTTTTT
CASSQDLGRREKLFF
>TRBJ1-1|TRBV7-9|.|.
TGTGCCAGCACTCAAAACACTGAAGCTTTCTTT
CASTQNTEAFF
>TRBJ2-7|TRBV5-6|TRBD2|once
TGTGCCAGCAGCAAAGGACTAGCGGGAGTGGAGCAGTACTTC
CASSKGLAGVEQYF
>TRBJ1-1|TRBV28|TRBD1|.
TGTGCCAGCAGTGCCGGGACAGGGTCCACTGAAGCTTTCTTT
CASSAGTGSTEAFF
>TRBJ2-3|TRBV5-5|.|once
TGTGCCAGCCGGTCGTTGGGCACAGATACGCAGTATTTT
CASRSLGTDTQYF
>TRBJ1-6|TRBV5-6|.|.
TGTGCCAGCAGGTTCGGGAGAGGGTATTCACCCCTCCACTTT
CASRFGRGYSPLHF
>TRBJ2-7|TRBV6-6|.|.
TGTGCCAGCAGTTACTCGATTAGCTACGAGCAGTACTTC
CASSYSISYEQYF
>TRBJ2-5|TRBV30|TRBD2|.
TGTGCCTGGAGTGGGGACTATCAAGAGACCCAGTACTTC
CAWSGDYQETQYF
>TRBJ2-6|TRBV19|.|.
TGTGCCAGTAGTATAGATAATGGGGGGGCAGGGGCCAACGTCCTGACTTTC
CASSIDNGGAGANVLTF
>TRBJ2-7|TRBV27|TRBD1|.
TGTGCCAGTCGCCGGGACAGCTACTACGAGCAGTACTTC
CASRRDSYYEQYF
>TRBJ2-2|TRBV4-3|TRBD1|.
TGCGCCAGCAGTTCCACCGGGACAGGGTCCGGGGAGCTGTTTTTT
CASSSTGTGSGELFF
>TRBJ1-4|TRBV7-2|TRBD1|.
TGTGCCAGCAGCCCCACAGGGGGAGGAACTAATGAAAAACTGTTTTTT
CASSPTGGGTNEKLFF
>TRBJ2-3|TRBV5-4|TRBD1|.
TGTGCCAGCAGCTTAGGGACAGGGGGGGGACGGGCGCAGTATTTT
CASSLGTGGGRAQYF
>TRBJ2-7|TRBV9|TRBD2|.
TGTGCCAGCAGCGTTTCCGGGACTATGAGCTCCTACGAGCAGTACTTC
CASSVSGTMSSYEQYF
>TRBJ2-7|TRBV7-8|.|.
TGTGCCAGCAGCTTAGCGGTTTCAGGGGTTGACGAGCAGTACTTC
CASSLAVSGVDEQYF
>TRBJ2-7|TRBV4-2|.|.
TGTGCCAGCAGCCAAGATCACAACTCCTACGAGCAGTACTTC
CASSQDHNSYEQYF
>TRBJ2-7|TRBV29-1|.|.
TGCAGCGGAGGGTCAGGCTCCTACGAGCAGTACTTC
CSGGSGSYEQYF
>TRBJ1-5|TRBV11-2|.|.
TGTGCCAGCAGCTTGGACAGCACGCCCAGAAGCAATCAGCCCCAGCATTTT
CASSLDSTPRSNQPQHF
>TRBJ2-5|TRBV6-5|.|.
TGTGCCACTATGATCGGGGGGCGCCGGGAGACCCAGTACTTC
CATMIGGRRETQYF
>TRBJ2-7|TRBV25-1|.|.
TGTGCCAGCGCGGGGACCCGAGGGGCCTACGAGCAGTACTTC
CASAGTRGAYEQYF
>TRBJ2-7|TRBV21-1|.|.
TGTGCCAGCAGACGTCGACAGGGGTCAATCAAGAGCACCTACGAGCAGTACTTC
CASRRRQGSIKSTYEQYF
>TRBJ1-5|TRBV3-1/TRBV3-2|.|.
TGTGCCAGCAGCCAAGATGGGGCCCACGGCTATCAGCCCCAGCATTTT
CASSQDGAHGYQPQHF